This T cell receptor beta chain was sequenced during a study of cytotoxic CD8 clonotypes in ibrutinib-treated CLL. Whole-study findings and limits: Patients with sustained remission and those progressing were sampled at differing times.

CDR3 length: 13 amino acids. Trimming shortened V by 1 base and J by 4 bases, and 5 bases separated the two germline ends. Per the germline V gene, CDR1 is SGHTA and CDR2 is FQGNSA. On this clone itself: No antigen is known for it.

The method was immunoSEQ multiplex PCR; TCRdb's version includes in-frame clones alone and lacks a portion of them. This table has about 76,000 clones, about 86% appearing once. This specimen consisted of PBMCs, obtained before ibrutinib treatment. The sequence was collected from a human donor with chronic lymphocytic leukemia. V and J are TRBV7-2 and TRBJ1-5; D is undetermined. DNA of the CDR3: TGTGCCAGCAGCTTAGAGGTAAATCAGCCCCAGCATTTT. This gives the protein CASSLEVNQPQHF.